These T cell receptor beta chains were read from a single sample in a study of shared clonotypes between healthy human individuals. This table comes from immunoSEQ multiplex PCR, and its TCRdb copy is limited to in-frame clones, with some not included. Among around 2,000,000 clones, about 94% were seen once, and the ten largest hold around 1%. What was sequenced was naive CD8+ T cells sorted from blood. The receptors here all came from a man aged 18 to 29 in good health. The CDR3 runs from the conserved cysteine through the conserved F or W. Each record gives: clone size, D gene, J gene, V gene, CDR3 protein, CDR3 DNA. D genes are given only for firm matches. Expanded clones get a size class; other rows say once, few or many, or leave the size out.

abundance: .
d_gene: .
j_gene: TRBJ2-7
v_gene: TRBV28
CDR3aa: CASAVSLEGSYEQYF
CDR3nt: TGTGCCAGCGCCGTCTCACTCGAGGGCTCCTACGAGCAGTACTTC

abundance: .
d_gene: .
j_gene: TRBJ2-1
v_gene: TRBV9
CDR3aa: CASSVDRDYYNEQFF
CDR3nt: TGTGCCAGCAGCGTCGACCGGGATTATTACAATGAGCAGTTCTTC

abundance: .
d_gene: TRBD2
j_gene: TRBJ2-1
v_gene: TRBV27
CDR3aa: CASSLRASGYNEQFF
CDR3nt: TGTGCCAGCAGTTTAAGGGCTAGCGGATACAATGAGCAGTTCTTC

abundance: .
d_gene: .
j_gene: TRBJ2-7
v_gene: TRBV9
CDR3aa: CASSVGETYEQYF
CDR3nt: TGTGCCAGCAGCGTAGGGGAAACCTACGAGCAGTACTTC

abundance: .
d_gene: TRBD2
j_gene: TRBJ2-7
v_gene: TRBV7-6
CDR3aa: CASSLPTSGSEQYF
CDR3nt: TGTGCCAGCAGCCTACCGACTAGCGGGAGTGAGCAGTACTTC

abundance: .
d_gene: TRBD2
j_gene: TRBJ2-2
v_gene: TRBV27
CDR3aa: CASSLGGGTAGELFF
CDR3nt: TGTGCCAGCAGTTTGGGCGGGGGTACGGCCGGGGAGCTGTTTTTT

abundance: .
d_gene: .
j_gene: TRBJ2-7
v_gene: TRBV30
CDR3aa: CAWSLAPSGEQYF
CDR3nt: TGTGCCTGGAGTTTGGCCCCATCGGGAGAGCAGTACTTC

abundance: .
d_gene: .
j_gene: TRBJ1-1
v_gene: TRBV29-1
CDR3aa: CSVALGGPNTEAFF
CDR3nt: TGCAGCGTCGCTCTCGGGGGGCCGAACACTGAAGCTTTCTTT

abundance: .
d_gene: .
j_gene: TRBJ1-2
v_gene: TRBV28
CDR3aa: CASIRGRDFYGYTF
CDR3nt: TGTGCCAGCATAAGGGGCAGGGACTTCTATGGCTACACCTTC

abundance: .
d_gene: .
j_gene: TRBJ2-4
v_gene: TRBV5-1
CDR3aa: CASSLIPGRENIQYF
CDR3nt: TGCGCCAGCAGCTTGATTCCGGGCAGGGAAAACATTCAGTACTTC

abundance: .
d_gene: .
j_gene: TRBJ2-7
v_gene: TRBV14
CDR3aa: CASSQESSYEQYF
CDR3nt: TGTGCCAGCAGCCAAGAGAGCTCCTACGAGCAGTACTTC

abundance: .
d_gene: .
j_gene: TRBJ1-6
v_gene: TRBV4-1
CDR3aa: CASSQVQGGNSPLHF
CDR3nt: TGCGCCAGCAGCCAAGTTCAGGGTGGCAATTCACCCCTCCACTTT

abundance: .
d_gene: .
j_gene: TRBJ1-6
v_gene: TRBV27
CDR3aa: CASSPGAYNSPLHF
CDR3nt: TGTGCCAGCAGTCCGGGAGCTTATAATTCACCCCTCCACTTT

abundance: .
d_gene: .
j_gene: TRBJ1-1
v_gene: TRBV6-5
CDR3aa: CASSYGPATEAFF
CDR3nt: TGTGCCAGCAGTTACGGCCCAGCGACTGAAGCTTTCTTT

abundance: .
d_gene: .
j_gene: TRBJ2-7
v_gene: TRBV6-5
CDR3aa: CASTRTPPGRNEQYF
CDR3nt: TGTGCCAGCACTCGAACCCCGCCAGGGAGGAACGAGCAGTACTTC

abundance: .
d_gene: .
j_gene: TRBJ2-3
v_gene: TRBV30
CDR3aa: CAWSSGRGSTDTQYF
CDR3nt: TGTGCCTGGAGTAGCGGGCGGGGTAGCACAGATACGCAGTATTTT

abundance: .
d_gene: TRBD2
j_gene: TRBJ2-7
v_gene: TRBV9
CDR3aa: CASSGGGPYEQYF
CDR3nt: TGTGCCAGCAGCGGCGGGGGGCCCTACGAGCAGTACTTC

abundance: once
d_gene: TRBD1
j_gene: TRBJ1-2
v_gene: TRBV6-1
CDR3aa: CASSEEDRDFFGYTF
CDR3nt: TGTGCCAGCAGTGAAGAGGACAGGGATTTTTTTGGCTACACCTTC

abundance: .
d_gene: .
j_gene: TRBJ1-3
v_gene: TRBV4-1
CDR3aa: CASSQDSGLFGNTIYF
CDR3nt: TGCGCCAGCAGCCAAGATTCAGGGCTGTTTGGAAACACCATATATTTT

abundance: .
d_gene: .
j_gene: TRBJ2-7
v_gene: TRBV4-1
CDR3aa: CASSQKGGGRSYEQYF
CDR3nt: TGCGCCAGCAGCCAGAAGGGTGGGGGCAGGTCCTACGAGCAGTACTTC

abundance: .
d_gene: TRBD2
j_gene: TRBJ2-2
v_gene: TRBV2
CDR3aa: CASRMTSGRPPHGELFF
CDR3nt: TGTGCCAGCAGGATGACTAGCGGGAGGCCCCCCCACGGGGAGCTGTTTTTT

abundance: .
d_gene: TRBD1
j_gene: TRBJ2-7
v_gene: TRBV29-1
CDR3aa: CSVSGTGDEQYF
CDR3nt: TGCAGCGTCTCCGGGACAGGGGACGAGCAGTACTTC

abundance: .
d_gene: .
j_gene: TRBJ1-2
v_gene: TRBV28
CDR3aa: CASSFMGAEGYTF
CDR3nt: TGTGCCAGCAGTTTTATGGGGGCCGAGGGCTACACCTTC

abundance: .
d_gene: TRBD1
j_gene: TRBJ1-1
v_gene: TRBV28
CDR3aa: CASSTQGEMMNTEAFF
CDR3nt: TGTGCCAGCAGCACACAGGGGGAAATGATGAACACTGAAGCTTTCTTT

abundance: .
d_gene: TRBD1
j_gene: TRBJ1-2
v_gene: TRBV6-5
CDR3aa: CASSLEGQGNTF
CDR3nt: TGTGCCAGCAGTTTGGAGGGACAGGGGAATACCTTC

abundance: .
d_gene: TRBD2
j_gene: TRBJ2-2
v_gene: TRBV28
CDR3aa: CASSLAGGAPTGELFF
CDR3nt: TGTGCCAGCAGTTTAGCCGGGGGGGCCCCCACCGGGGAGCTGTTTTTT

abundance: .
d_gene: TRBD1
j_gene: TRBJ1-1
v_gene: TRBV13
CDR3aa: CASSLTGGAEAFF
CDR3nt: TGTGCCAGCAGCTTAACAGGGGGGGCTGAAGCTTTCTTT

abundance: .
d_gene: .
j_gene: TRBJ2-1
v_gene: TRBV7-3
CDR3aa: CASSLLGGGNEQFF
CDR3nt: TGTGCCAGCAGCTTGTTAGGGGGAGGCAATGAGCAGTTCTTC

abundance: .
d_gene: .
j_gene: TRBJ1-1
v_gene: TRBV30
CDR3aa: CAWTRILSNTEAFF
CDR3nt: TGTGCCTGGACCCGGATCCTATCCAACACTGAAGCTTTCTTT

abundance: .
d_gene: TRBD2
j_gene: TRBJ2-3
v_gene: TRBV5-6
CDR3aa: CASSPRIAGVADTQYF
CDR3nt: TGTGCCAGCAGCCCTCGGATAGCGGGGGTGGCAGATACGCAGTATTTT

abundance: .
d_gene: TRBD2
j_gene: TRBJ2-7
v_gene: TRBV5-1
CDR3aa: CASSLAAGANYEQYF
CDR3nt: TGCGCCAGCAGCTTGGCGGCGGGAGCTAACTACGAGCAGTACTTC

abundance: once
d_gene: .
j_gene: TRBJ1-1
v_gene: TRBV4-1
CDR3aa: CASSQDWGKNTEAFF
CDR3nt: TGCGCCAGCAGCCAAGACTGGGGAAAGAACACTGAAGCTTTCTTT

abundance: .
d_gene: .
j_gene: TRBJ2-5
v_gene: TRBV19
CDR3aa: CASSIRETQYF
CDR3nt: TGTGCCAGTAGTATACGAGAGACCCAGTACTTC

abundance: .
d_gene: .
j_gene: TRBJ2-7
v_gene: TRBV19
CDR3aa: CASSPQLSYEQYF
CDR3nt: TGTGCCAGTAGCCCCCAGCTATCCTACGAGCAGTACTTC

abundance: few
d_gene: TRBD2
j_gene: TRBJ2-5
v_gene: TRBV7-9
CDR3aa: CASSLGPLAGVTGETQYF
CDR3nt: TGTGCCAGCAGCTTAGGTCCCCTAGCGGGGGTCACGGGGGAGACCCAGTACTTC

abundance: .
d_gene: TRBD1
j_gene: TRBJ2-7
v_gene: TRBV30
CDR3aa: CAWSEDRELLNYEQYF
CDR3nt: TGTGCCTGGAGTGAGGACAGGGAACTTCTTAATTACGAGCAGTACTTC

abundance: .
d_gene: TRBD1
j_gene: TRBJ1-1
v_gene: TRBV5-4
CDR3aa: CASSLSGQGLAEAFF
CDR3nt: TGTGCCAGCAGCCTTTCCGGACAGGGGCTTGCTGAAGCTTTCTTT

abundance: .
d_gene: .
j_gene: TRBJ2-7
v_gene: TRBV4-2
CDR3aa: CASSRTVSSYEQYF
CDR3nt: TGTGCCAGCAGCCGCACGGTTAGCTCCTACGAGCAGTACTTC

abundance: .
d_gene: TRBD2
j_gene: TRBJ2-7
v_gene: TRBV29-1
CDR3aa: CSVATSRSYEQYF
CDR3nt: TGCAGCGTTGCGACTAGCAGATCCTACGAGCAGTACTTC

abundance: .
d_gene: .
j_gene: TRBJ2-1
v_gene: TRBV18
CDR3aa: CASSAAGGLNEQFF
CDR3nt: TGTGCCAGCTCAGCAGCGGGTGGCCTCAATGAGCAGTTCTTC

abundance: .
d_gene: .
j_gene: TRBJ2-7
v_gene: TRBV9
CDR3aa: CASSVEREASGEQYF
CDR3nt: TGTGCCAGCAGCGTAGAAAGGGAGGCCTCTGGCGAGCAGTACTTC

abundance: .
d_gene: .
j_gene: TRBJ2-4
v_gene: TRBV13
CDR3aa: CASSLHSKNIQYF
CDR3nt: TGTGCCAGCAGCTTACACTCCAAAAACATTCAGTACTTC

abundance: .
d_gene: .
j_gene: TRBJ2-5
v_gene: TRBV5-1
CDR3aa: CASSLFSDQETQYF
CDR3nt: TGCGCCAGCAGCCTGTTCTCAGACCAAGAGACCCAGTACTTC

abundance: .
d_gene: .
j_gene: TRBJ2-7
v_gene: TRBV9
CDR3aa: CASSVAVGGDEQYF
CDR3nt: TGTGCCAGCAGCGTAGCGGTAGGGGGGGACGAGCAGTACTTC

abundance: few
d_gene: .
j_gene: TRBJ1-5
v_gene: TRBV4-1
CDR3aa: CASSQDQGNQPQHF
CDR3nt: TGCGCCAGCAGCCAAGATCAGGGCAATCAGCCCCAGCATTTT